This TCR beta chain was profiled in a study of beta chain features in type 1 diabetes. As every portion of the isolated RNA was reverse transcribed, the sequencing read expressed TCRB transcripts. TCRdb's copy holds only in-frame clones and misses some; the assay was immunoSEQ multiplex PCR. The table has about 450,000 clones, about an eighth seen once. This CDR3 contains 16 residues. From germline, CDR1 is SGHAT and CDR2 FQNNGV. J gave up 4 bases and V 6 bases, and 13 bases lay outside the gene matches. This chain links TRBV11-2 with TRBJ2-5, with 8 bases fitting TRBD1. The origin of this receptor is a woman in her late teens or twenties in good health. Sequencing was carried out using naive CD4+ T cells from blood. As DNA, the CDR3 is TGTGCCAGCAGACTTGGGACAGGTGATCGGTCAGAGACCCAGTACTTC. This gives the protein CASRLGTGDRSETQYF.